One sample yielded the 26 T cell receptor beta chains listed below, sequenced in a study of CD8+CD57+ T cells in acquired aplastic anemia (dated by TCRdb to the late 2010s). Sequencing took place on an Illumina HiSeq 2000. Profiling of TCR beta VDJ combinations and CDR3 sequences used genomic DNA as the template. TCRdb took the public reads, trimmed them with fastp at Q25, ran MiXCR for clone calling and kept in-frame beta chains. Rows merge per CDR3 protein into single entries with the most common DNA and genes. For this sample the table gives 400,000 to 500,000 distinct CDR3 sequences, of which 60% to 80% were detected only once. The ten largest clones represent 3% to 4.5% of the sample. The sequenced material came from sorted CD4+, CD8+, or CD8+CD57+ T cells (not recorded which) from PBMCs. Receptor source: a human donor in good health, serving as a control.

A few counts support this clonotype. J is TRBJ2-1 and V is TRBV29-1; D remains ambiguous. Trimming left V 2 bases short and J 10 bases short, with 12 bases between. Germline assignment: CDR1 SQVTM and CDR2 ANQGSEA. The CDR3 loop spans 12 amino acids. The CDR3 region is CSVELGFREQFF. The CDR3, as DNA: TGCAGCGTTGAATTGGGTTTTCGGGAGCAGTTCTTC.

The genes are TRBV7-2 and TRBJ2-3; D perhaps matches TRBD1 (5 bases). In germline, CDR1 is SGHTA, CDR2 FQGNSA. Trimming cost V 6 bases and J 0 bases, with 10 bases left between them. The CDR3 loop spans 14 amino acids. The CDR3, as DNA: TGTGCCAGCAGTGAAGGACACAGCACAGATACGCAGTATTTT. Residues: CASSEGHSTDTQYF.

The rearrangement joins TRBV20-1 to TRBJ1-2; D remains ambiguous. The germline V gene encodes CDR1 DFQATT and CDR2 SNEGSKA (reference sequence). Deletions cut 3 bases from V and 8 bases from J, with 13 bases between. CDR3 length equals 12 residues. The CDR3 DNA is TGCAGTGCTAGGTACATAACGAACGGCTACACCTTC. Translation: CSARYITNGYTF.

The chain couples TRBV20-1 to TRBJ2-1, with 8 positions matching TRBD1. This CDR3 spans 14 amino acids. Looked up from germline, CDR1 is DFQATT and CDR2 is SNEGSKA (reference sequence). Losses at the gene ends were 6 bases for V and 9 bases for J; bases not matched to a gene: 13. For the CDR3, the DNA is TGCAGTGCGGATCGGAGACAGGGGCCGATTGAGCAGTTCTTC. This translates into CSADRRQGPIEQFF.

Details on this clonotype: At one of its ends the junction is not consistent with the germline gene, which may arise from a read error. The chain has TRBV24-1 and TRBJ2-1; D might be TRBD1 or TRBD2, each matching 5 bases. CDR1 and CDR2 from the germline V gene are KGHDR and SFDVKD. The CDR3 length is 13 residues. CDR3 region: CASSFRSGREQFF. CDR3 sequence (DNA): TGTGCCAGCAGTTTTAGGTCGGGACGGGAGCAGTTCTTC.

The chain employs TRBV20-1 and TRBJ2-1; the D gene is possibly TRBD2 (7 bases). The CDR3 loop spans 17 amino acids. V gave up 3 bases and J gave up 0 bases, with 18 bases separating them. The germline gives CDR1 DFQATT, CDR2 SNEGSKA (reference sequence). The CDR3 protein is CSASRGAQPRSYNEQFF. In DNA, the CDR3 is TGCAGTGCTAGTCGGGGGGCTCAGCCCCGCTCCTACAATGAGCAGTTCTTC.

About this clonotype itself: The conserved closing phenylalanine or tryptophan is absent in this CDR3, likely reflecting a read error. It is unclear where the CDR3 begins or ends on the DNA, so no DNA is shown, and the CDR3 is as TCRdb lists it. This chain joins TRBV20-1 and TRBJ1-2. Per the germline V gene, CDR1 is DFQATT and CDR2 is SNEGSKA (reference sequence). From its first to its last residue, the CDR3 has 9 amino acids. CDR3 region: CSANVTCAV.

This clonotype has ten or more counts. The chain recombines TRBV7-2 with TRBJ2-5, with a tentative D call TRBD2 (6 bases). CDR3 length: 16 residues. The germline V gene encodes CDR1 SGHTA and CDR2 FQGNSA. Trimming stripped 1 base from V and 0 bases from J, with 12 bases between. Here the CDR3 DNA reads TGTGCCAGCAGCTTAGTGGCCGGCGGGAACCAAGAGACCCAGTACTTC. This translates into CASSLVAGGNQETQYF.

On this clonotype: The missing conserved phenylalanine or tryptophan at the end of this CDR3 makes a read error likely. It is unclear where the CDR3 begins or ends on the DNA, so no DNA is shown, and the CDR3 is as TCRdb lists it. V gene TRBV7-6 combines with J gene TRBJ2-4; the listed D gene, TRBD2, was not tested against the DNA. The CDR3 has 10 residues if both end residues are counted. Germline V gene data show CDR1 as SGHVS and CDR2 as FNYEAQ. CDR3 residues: CASSLIMRGS.

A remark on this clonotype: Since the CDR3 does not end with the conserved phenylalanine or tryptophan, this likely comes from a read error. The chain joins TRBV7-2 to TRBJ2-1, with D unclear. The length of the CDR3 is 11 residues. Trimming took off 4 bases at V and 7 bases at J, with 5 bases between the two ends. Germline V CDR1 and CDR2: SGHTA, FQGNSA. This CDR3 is CASSYVNEQFL. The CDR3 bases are TGTGCCAGCAGCTACGTAAATGAGCAGTTCCTC.

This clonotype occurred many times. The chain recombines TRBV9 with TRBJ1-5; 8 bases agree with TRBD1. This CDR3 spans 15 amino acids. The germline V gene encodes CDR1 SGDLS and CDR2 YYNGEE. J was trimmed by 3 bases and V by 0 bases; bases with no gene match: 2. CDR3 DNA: TGTGCCAGCAGCGTAGGGGACAGGTTCAATCAGCCCCAGCATTTT. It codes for CASSVGDRFNQPQHF.

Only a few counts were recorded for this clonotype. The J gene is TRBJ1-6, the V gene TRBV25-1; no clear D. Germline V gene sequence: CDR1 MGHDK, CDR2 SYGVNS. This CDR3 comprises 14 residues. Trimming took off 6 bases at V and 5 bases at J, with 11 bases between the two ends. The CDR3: CASSLGRNNSPLHF. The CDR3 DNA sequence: TGTGCCAGCAGCTTAGGGCGGAATAATTCACCCCTCCACTTT. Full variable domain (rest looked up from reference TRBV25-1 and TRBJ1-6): EADIYQTPRYLVIGTGKKITLECSQTMGHDKMYWYQQDPGMELHLIHYSYGVNSTEKGDLSSESTVSRIRTEHFPLTLESARPSHTSQYLCASSLGRNNSPLHFGNGTRLTVT.

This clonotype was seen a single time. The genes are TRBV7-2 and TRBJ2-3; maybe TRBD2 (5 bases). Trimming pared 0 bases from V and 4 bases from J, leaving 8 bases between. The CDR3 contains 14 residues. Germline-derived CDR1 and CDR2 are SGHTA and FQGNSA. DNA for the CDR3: TGTGCCAGCAGCTTAGCGGCTAGCTCAGATACGCAGTATTTT. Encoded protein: CASSLAASSDTQYF.

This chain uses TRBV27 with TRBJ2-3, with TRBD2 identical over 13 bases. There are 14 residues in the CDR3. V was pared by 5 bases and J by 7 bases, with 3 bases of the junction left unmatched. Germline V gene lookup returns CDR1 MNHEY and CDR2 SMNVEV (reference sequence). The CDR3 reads CASSVLAGGNTQYF. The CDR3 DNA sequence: TGTGCCAGCAGTGTACTAGCGGGGGGGAATACGCAGTATTTT.

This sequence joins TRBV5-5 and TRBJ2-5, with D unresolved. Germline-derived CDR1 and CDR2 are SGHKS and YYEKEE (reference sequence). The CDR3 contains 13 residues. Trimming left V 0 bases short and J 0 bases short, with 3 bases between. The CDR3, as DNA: TGTGCCAGCAGCTTGGTACACCAAGAGACCCAGTACTTC. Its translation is CASSLVHQETQYF.

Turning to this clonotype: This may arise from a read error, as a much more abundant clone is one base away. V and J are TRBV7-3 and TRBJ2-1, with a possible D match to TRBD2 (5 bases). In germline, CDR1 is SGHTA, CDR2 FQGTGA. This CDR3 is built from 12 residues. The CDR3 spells CASSLSGNEQSF. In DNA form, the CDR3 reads TGTGCCAGCAGCTTATCGGGGAATGAGCAGTCCTTC.

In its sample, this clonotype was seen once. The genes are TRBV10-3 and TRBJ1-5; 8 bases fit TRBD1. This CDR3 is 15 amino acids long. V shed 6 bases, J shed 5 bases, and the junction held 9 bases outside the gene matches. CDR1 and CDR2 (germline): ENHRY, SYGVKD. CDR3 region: CAISSAGQGYQPQHF. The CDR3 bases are TGTGCCATCAGCTCTGCCGGACAGGGATATCAGCCCCAGCATTTT.

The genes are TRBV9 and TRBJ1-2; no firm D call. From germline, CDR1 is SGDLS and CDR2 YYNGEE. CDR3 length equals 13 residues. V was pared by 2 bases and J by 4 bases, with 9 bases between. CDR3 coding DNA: TGTGCCAGCAGCGTTCCGGGGTCCTATGGCTACACCTTC. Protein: CASSVPGSYGYTF.

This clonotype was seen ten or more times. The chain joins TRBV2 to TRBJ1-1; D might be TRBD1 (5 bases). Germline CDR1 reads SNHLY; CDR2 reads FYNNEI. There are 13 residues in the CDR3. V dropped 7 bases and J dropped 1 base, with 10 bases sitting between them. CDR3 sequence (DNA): TGTGCCAGCATGCTGGGGGGGAACACTGAAGCTTTCTTT. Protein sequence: CASMLGGNTEAFF.

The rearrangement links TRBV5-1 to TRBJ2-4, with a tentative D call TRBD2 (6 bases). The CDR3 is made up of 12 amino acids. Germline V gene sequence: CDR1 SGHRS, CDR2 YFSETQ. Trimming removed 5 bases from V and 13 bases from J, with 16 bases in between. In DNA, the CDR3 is TGCGCCAGCAGTTCGGGAGAAGGCGCGCAGTACTTC. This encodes CASSSGEGAQYF.

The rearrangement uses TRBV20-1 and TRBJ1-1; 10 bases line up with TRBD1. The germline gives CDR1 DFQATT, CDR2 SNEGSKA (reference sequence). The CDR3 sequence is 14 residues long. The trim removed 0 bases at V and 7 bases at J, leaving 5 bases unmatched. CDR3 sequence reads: CSARDLGQGVEAFF. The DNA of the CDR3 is TGCAGTGCTAGAGATCTCGGACAGGGGGTTGAAGCTTTCTTT.

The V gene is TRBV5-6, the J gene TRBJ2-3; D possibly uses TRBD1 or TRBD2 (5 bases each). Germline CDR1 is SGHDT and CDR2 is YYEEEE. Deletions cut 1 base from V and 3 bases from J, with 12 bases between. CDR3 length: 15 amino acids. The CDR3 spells CASSLNRGGTDTQYF. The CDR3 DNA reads TGTGCCAGCAGCTTGAATCGGGGCGGAACAGATACGCAGTATTTT. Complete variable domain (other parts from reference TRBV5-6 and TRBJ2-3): DAGVTQSPTHLIKTRGQQVTLRCSPKSGHDTVSWYQQALGQGPQFIFQYYEEEERQRGNFPDRFSGHQFPNYSSELNVNALLLGDSALYLCASSLNRGGTDTQYFGPGTRLTVL.

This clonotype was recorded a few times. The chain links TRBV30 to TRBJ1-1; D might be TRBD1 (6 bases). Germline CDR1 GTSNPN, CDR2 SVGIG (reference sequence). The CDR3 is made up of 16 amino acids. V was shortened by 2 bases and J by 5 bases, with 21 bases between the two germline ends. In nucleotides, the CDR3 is TGTGCCTGGAGTAGCGGGTATTTCAGGGGCAAGACTGAAGCTTTCTTT. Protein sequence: CAWSSGYFRGKTEAFF.

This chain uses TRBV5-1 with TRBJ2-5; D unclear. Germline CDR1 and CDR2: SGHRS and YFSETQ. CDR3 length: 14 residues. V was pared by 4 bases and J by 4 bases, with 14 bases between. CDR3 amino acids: CASSTDPTVETQYF. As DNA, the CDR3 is TGCGCCAGCAGCACTGATCCTACAGTAGAGACCCAGTACTTC. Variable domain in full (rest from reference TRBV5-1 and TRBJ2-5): KAGVTQTPRYLIKTRGQQVTLSCSPISGHRSVSWYQQTPGQGLQFLFEYFSETQRNKGNFPGRFSGRQFSNSRSEMNVSTLELGDSALYLCASSTDPTVETQYFGPGTRLLVL.

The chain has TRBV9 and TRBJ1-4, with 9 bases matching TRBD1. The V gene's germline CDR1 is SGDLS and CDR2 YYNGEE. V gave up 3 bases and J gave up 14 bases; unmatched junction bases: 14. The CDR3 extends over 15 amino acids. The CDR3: CASSALDRGTLKLFF. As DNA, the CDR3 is TGTGCCAGCAGCGCCCTGGACAGGGGAACGCTGAAGCTGTTTTTT. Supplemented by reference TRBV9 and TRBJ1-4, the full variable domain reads DSGVTQTPKHLITATGQRVTLRCSPRSGDLSVYWYQQSLDQGLQFLIQYYNGEERAKGNILERFSAQQFPDLHSELNLSSLELGDSALYFCASSALDRGTLKLFFGSGTQLSVL.

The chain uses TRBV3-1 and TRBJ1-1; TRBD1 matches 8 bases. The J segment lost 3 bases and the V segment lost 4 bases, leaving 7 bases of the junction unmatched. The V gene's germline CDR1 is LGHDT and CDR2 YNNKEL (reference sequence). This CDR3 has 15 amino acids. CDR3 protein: CASSLKDRVDTEAFF. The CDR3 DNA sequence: TGTGCCAGCAGCCTAAAGGACAGGGTGGACACTGAAGCTTTCTTT.